This T cell receptor beta chain was recorded in a study of regulatory T cells in long-lasting Graves disease. Germline V gene sequence: CDR1 MDHEN, CDR2 SYDVKM. Between the trimmed V and J ends, which lost 4 bases and 9 bases, there was a span of 10 bases. The CDR3 spans 11 residues. This clonotype was detected many times. Arm-PCR of CDR3 regions with iRepertoire HTBI primers generated TCR beta libraries. TCRdb re-called the multiplex PCR reads with MiXCR, one entry per CDR3 protein. In the table there are 550,000 to 650,000 distinct CDR3 sequences, 15% to 20% of which are singletons. Time point indicated: newly diagnosed GD, antithyroid drugs for less than 3 months. PBMCs provided the RNA from which the TCR library was made. These data were also reused for a study on T cells in Graves' hyperthyroidism and ophthalmopathy.

The rearrangement joins TRBV28 to TRBJ2-7, with D perhaps matching TRBD2 (6 bases). The TCR was taken from a man younger than 30 with Graves disease. Here the sequenced sample was peripheral blood mononuclear cells (PBMCs), taken at new diagnosis, from a patient treated with antithyroid drugs. This chain's CDR3 is CASSYRRGQYF. CDR3 nucleotide sequence: TGTGCCAGCAGTTACAGGAGGGGGCAGTACTTC.